The clone carrying this T cell receptor beta chain appeared a single time. This CDR3 spans 13 amino acids. Germline V gives CDR1 MDHEN, CDR2 SYDVKM. V lost 5 bases and J 11 bases, leaving 18 bases between the germline ends. This sample's time point: pre-treatment sample, taken before nivolumab and TIL therapy. Enrollment ran from 2017 to early 2020. The libraries were made with immunoSEQ v3. Each library reached 1.9 million or so read pairs, or roughly 5-6.5 million at deep level. TCRdb keeps only in-frame clones here, not all; method: immunoSEQ multiplex PCR. The table lists tens of thousands of clones, about 86% of them singletons. The record originates from a study of TIL therapy for anti-PD-1-resistant metastatic lung cancer. About the study: Tumors were harvested before any PD-1/PD-L1 blockade. Most patients had lung adenocarcinoma; a handful of tumors were EGFR-mutant, two ALK-rearranged; half smoked currently or formerly.

The sample in question was blood, obtained at baseline. The origin of this receptor is a person between 25 and 79 years old with non-small cell lung cancer. The V call is TRBV28, the J call TRBJ1-1; no reliable D call. CDR3 loop: CASSQWTEQVAFF. In DNA, the CDR3 is TGTGCCAGCAGTCAGTGGACGGAGCAGGTGGCTTTCTTT.